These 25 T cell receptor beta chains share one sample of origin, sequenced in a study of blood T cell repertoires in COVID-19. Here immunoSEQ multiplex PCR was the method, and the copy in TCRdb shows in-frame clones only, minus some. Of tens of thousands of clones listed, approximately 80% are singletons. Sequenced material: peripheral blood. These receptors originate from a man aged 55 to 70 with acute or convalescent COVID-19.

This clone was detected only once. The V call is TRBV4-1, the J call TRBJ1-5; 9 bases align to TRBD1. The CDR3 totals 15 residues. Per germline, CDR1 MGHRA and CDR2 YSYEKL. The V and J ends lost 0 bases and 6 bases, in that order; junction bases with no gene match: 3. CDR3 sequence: CASSQERTGAQPQHF. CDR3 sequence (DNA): TGCGCCAGCAGCCAAGAAAGGACAGGGGCTCAGCCCCAGCATTTT.

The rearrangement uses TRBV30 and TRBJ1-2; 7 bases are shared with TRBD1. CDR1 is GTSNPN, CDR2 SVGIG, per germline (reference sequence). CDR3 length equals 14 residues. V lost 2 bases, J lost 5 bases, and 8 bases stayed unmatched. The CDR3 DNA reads TGTGCCTGGAGTACTGGCAGGGGGGCGTATGGCTACACCTTC. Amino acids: CAWSTGRGAYGYTF. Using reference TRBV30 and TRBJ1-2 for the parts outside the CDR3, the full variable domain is SQTIHQWPATLVQPVGSPLSLECTVEGTSNPNLYWYRQAAGRGLQLLFYSVGIGQISSEVPQNLSASRPQDRQFILSSKKLLLSDSGFYLCAWSTGRGAYGYTFGSGTRLTVV.

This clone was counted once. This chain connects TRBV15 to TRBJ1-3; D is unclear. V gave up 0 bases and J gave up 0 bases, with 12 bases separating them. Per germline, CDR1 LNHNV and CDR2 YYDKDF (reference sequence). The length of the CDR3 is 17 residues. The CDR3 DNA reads TGTGCCACCAGCAGAGAATACGTAGGGAGCTCTGGAAACACCATATATTTT. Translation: CATSREYVGSSGNTIYF.

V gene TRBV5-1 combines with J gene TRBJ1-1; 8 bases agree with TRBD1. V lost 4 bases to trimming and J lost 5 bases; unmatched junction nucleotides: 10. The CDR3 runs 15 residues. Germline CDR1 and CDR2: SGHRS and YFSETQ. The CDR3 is CASSPEGRGRTEAFF. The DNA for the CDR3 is TGCGCCAGCAGCCCGGAGGGCAGGGGGCGGACTGAAGCTTTCTTT.

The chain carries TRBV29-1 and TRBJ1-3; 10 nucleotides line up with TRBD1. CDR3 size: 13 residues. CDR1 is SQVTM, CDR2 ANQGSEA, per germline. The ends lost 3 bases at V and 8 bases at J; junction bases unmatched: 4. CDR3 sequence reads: CSVDLGQGDTIYF. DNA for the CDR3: TGCAGCGTTGACCTAGGACAGGGGGACACCATATATTTT.

The DNA for the CDR3 is TGTGCCAGCAGACCCCAGGGGACCCTGTTTGGAAATGAGCAGTTCTTC. It is translated as CASRPQGTLFGNEQFF. The chain carries TRBV27 and TRBJ2-1, with D possibly being TRBD1 (6 bases). The V end was cut by 6 bases, the J end by 7 bases, with 22 bases between. The length of the CDR3 is 16 residues. Germline lookup yields CDR1 MNHEY and CDR2 SMNVEV (reference sequence).

CDR3 region: CASSYPAVSYEQYF. The DNA for the CDR3 is TGTGCCAGCTCCTACCCGGCGGTCTCCTACGAGCAGTACTTC. The genes are TRBV18 and TRBJ2-7, with unresolved D. Trimming took 6 bases from V and 0 from J, leaving 12 bases between them. The CDR3 covers 14 residues. Germline V gene lookup returns CDR1 KGHSH and CDR2 LQKENI.

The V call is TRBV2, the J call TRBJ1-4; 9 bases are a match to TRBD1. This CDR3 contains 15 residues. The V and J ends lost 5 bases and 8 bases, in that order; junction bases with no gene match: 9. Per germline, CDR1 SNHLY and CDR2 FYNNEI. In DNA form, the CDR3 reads TGTGCCAGCAGTCTGCAGGGACAGGGTGCCGAAAAACTGTTTTTT. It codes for CASSLQGQGAEKLFF.

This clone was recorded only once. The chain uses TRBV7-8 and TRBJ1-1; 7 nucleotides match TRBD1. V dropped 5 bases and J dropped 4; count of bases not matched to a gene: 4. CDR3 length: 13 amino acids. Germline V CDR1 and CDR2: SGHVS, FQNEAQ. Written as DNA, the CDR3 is TGTGCCAGCAGCGGAACAGGGGTCACTGAAGCTTTCTTT. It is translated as CASSGTGVTEAFF.

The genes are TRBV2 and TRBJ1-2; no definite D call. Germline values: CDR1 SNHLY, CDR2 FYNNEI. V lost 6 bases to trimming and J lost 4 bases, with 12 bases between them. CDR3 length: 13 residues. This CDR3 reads CASSLVEGYGYTF. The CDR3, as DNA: TGTGCCAGCAGCCTAGTTGAAGGCTATGGCTACACCTTC. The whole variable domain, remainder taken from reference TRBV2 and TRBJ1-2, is EPEVTQTPSHQVTQMGQEVILRCVPISNHLYFYWYRQILGQKVEFLVSFYNNEISEKSEIFDDQFSVERPDGSNFTLKIRSTKLEDSAMYFCASSLVEGYGYTFGSGTRLTVV.

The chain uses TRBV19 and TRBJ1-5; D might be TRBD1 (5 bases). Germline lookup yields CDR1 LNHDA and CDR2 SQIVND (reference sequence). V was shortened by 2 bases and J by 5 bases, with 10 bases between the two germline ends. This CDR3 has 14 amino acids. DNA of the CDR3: TGTGCCAGTAGTATAAGGTCAGGGCATCAGCCCCAGCATTTT. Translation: CASSIRSGHQPQHF.

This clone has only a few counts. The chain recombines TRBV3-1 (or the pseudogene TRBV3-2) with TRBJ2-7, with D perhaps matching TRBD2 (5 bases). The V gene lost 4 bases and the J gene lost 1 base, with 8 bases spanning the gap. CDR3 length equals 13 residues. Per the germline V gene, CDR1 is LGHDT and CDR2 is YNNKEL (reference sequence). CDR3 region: CASSPGISYEQYF. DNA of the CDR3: TGTGCCAGCAGCCCCGGGATTTCCTACGAGCAGTACTTC.

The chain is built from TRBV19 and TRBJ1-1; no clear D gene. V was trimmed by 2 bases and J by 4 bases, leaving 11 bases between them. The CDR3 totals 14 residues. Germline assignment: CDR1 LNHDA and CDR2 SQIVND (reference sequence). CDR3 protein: CASSISGEGTEAFF. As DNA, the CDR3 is TGTGCCAGTAGTATAAGTGGGGAGGGCACTGAAGCTTTCTTT.

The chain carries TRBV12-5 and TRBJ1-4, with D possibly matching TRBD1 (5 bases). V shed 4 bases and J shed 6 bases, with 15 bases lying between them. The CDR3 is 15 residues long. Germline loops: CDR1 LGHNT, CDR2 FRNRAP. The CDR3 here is CASGSRGTGDEKLFF. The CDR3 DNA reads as TGTGCTAGTGGTTCCCGGGGGACGGGGGATGAAAAACTGTTTTTT. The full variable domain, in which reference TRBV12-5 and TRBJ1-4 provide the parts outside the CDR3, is DARVTQTPRHKVTEMGQEVTMRCQPILGHNTVFWYRQTMMQGLELLAYFRNRAPLDDSGMPKDRFSAEMPDATLATLKIQPSEPRDSAVYFCASGSRGTGDEKLFFGSGTQLSVL.

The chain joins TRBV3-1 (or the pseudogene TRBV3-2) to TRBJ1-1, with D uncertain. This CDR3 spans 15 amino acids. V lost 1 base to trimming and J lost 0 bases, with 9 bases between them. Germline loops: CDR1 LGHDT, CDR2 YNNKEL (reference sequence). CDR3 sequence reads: CASSQGEVLNTEAFF. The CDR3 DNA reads TGTGCCAGCAGCCAAGGAGAGGTACTGAACACTGAAGCTTTCTTT.

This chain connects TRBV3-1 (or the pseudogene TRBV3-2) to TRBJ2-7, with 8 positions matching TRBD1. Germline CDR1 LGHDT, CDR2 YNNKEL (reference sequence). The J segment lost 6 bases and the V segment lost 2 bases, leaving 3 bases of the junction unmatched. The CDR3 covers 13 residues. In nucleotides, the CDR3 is TGTGCCAGCAGCCAAAGTGACAGGGGCGAGCAGTACTTC. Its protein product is CASSQSDRGEQYF.

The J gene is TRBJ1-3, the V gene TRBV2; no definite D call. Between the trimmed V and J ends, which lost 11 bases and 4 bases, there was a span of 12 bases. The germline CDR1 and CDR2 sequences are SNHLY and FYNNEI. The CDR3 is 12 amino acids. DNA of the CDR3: TGTGCCGGGCGGGGTTCGGGAAACACCATATATTTT. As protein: CAGRGSGNTIYF.

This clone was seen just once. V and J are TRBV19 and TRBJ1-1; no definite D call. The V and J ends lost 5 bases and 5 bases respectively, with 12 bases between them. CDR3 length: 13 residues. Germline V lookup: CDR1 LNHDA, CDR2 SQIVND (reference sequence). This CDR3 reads CASSPKTGTEAFF. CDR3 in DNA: TGTGCCAGTAGTCCAAAGACGGGGACTGAAGCTTTCTTT.

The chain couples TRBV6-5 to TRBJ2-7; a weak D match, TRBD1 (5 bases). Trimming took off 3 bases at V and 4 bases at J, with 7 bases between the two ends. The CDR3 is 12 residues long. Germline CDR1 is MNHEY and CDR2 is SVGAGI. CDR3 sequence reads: CASSYTGYEQYF. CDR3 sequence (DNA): TGTGCCAGCAGTTATACAGGTTACGAGCAGTACTTC.

The DNA for the CDR3 is TGTGCCAGCAGTGAAAGGGGTTCTGGCTACACCTTC. It is translated as CASSERGSGYTF. J is TRBJ1-2 and V is TRBV2, with D possibly TRBD1 on 5 matching bases. V was cut by 2 bases and J by 7 bases, with 8 bases left in between. The CDR3 is made up of 12 amino acids. From germline, CDR1 is SNHLY and CDR2 FYNNEI.

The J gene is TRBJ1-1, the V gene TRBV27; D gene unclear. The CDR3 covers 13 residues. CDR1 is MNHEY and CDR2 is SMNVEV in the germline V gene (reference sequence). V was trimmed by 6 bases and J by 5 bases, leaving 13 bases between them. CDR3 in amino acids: CASSITRWTEAFF. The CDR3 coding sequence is TGTGCCAGCAGCATTACTCGATGGACTGAAGCTTTCTTT.

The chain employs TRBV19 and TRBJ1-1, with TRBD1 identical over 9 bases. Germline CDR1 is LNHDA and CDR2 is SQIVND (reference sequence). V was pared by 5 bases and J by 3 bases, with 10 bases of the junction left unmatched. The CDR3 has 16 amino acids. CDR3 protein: CASSSDRGREDTEAFF. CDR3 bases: TGTGCCAGTAGTTCCGACAGGGGGAGGGAGGACACTGAAGCTTTCTTT.

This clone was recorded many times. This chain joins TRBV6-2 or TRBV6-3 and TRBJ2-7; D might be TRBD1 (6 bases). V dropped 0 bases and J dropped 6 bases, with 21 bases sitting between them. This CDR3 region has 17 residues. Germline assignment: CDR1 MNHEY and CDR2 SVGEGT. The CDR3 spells CASSYSHRVPWGTEQYF. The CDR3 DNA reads TGTGCCAGCAGTTACTCGCACAGGGTTCCCTGGGGTACCGAGCAGTACTTC.

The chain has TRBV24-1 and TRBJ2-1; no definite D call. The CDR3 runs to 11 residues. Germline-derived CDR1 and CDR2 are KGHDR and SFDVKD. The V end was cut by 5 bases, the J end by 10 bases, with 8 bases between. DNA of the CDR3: TGTGCCACCAGTGTTAAGACAGAGCAGTTCTTC. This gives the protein CATSVKTEQFF.

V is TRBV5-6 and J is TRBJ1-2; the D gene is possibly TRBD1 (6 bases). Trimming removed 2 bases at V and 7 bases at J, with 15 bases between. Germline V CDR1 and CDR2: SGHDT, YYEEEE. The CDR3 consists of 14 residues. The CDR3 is CASSFLTGTTGYTF. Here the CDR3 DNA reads TGTGCCAGCAGCTTTCTAACCGGGACAACTGGCTACACCTTC.